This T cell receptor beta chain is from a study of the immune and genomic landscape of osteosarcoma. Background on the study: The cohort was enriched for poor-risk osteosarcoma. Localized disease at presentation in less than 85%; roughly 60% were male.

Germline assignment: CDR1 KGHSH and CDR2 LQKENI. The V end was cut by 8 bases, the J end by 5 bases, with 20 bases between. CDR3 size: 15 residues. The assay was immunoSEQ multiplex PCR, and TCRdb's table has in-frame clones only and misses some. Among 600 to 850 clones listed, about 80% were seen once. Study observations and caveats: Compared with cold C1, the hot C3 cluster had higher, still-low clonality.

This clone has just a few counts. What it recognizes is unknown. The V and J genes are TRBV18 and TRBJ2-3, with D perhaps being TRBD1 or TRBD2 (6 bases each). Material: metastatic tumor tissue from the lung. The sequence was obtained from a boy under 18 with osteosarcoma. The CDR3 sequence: CASRGPAEGRDTQYF. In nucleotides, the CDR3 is TGTGCCAGCCGGGGGCCAGCTGAAGGAAGAGATACGCAGTATTTT.